This entry describes one TCR beta chain. This CDR3 has 15 amino acids. Germline V gene lookup returns CDR1 MNHNY and CDR2 SVGAGI (reference sequence). Trimming took off 0 bases at V and 6 bases at J, with 12 bases between the two ends. This record comes from a study of blood T cell repertoires in COVID-19. For the study at large: Material from acute and convalescent COVID-19 was sourced from the United States, Italy and Spain. Sources were T cells, B-cell-depleted T cells, or PBMCs; the material itself was cDNA or gDNA.

Original processing notes: Amplified reference gene primers provided the basis for estimating nucleated cell counts. Sequencing used immunoSEQ multiplex PCR; TCRdb keeps in-frame clones, though not all of them. Clone size and V and J calls were adopted from that table, with D and trimming inferred from the DNA. The sample has under 200,000 clones, about nine tenths seen once. This chain connects TRBV6-6 to TRBJ1-5; unclear D gene. What was sequenced was peripheral blood. This receptor was identified in a man aged 18 to 30 with active or convalescent COVID-19. CDR3 amino acids: CASSYSRDSGQPQHF. The CDR3 DNA reads TGTGCCAGCAGTTACTCGAGGGATTCGGGTCAGCCCCAGCATTTT.